The 13 T cell receptor beta chains reported below all come from one sample, sequenced in a study of T cell changes during pregnancy in multiple sclerosis. The table came from immunoSEQ multiplex PCR; TCRdb's copy has only in-frame clones and leaves some out. The sample has tens of thousands of clones; 92% are singletons. Specimen: CD4+ T cells from peripheral blood mononuclear cells, collected in the third trimester of pregnancy. These receptors were collected from a female donor with multiple sclerosis, enrolled in a pregnancy study.

This chain links TRBV7-9 with TRBJ2-3; a possible D gene is TRBD2 (5 bases). The CDR3 runs to 19 residues. The V end lost 3 bases, the J end lost 1 base, and 23 bases lay between the germline ends. Germline lookup yields CDR1 SEHNR and CDR2 FQNEAQ (reference sequence). CDR3 in amino acids: CASSFLVVPGKLRTDTQYF. CDR3 sequence (DNA): TGTGCCAGCAGCTTTTTAGTGGTCCCGGGGAAACTCCGCACAGATACGCAGTATTTT. Combining the CDR3 with reference TRBV7-9 and TRBJ2-3 gives the whole variable domain DTGVSQNPRHKITKRGQNVTFRCDPISEHNRLYWYRQTLGQGPEFLTYFQNEAQLEKSRLLSDRFSAERPKGSFSTLEIQRTEQGDSAMYLCASSFLVVPGKLRTDTQYFGPGTRLTVL.

The chain couples TRBV18 to TRBJ1-2; D remains ambiguous. This CDR3 is 15 amino acids long. Germline CDR1 is KGHSH and CDR2 is LQKENI. Trimming pared 2 bases from V and 1 base from J, leaving 11 bases between. The CDR3 reads CASSPGLGVNYGYTF. The CDR3 DNA sequence: TGTGCCAGCTCACCAGGGCTCGGGGTTAACTATGGCTACACCTTC.

As to this clone: Its ends do not fully match the called genes, so a read error is possible. The chain joins TRBV11-2 to TRBJ2-7; D might be TRBD2 (6 bases). Germline V gene data show CDR1 as SGHAT and CDR2 as FQNNGV. The CDR3 length is 13 residues. The CDR3 protein is CASSPTHSGTPTF. CDR3 bases: TGTGCCAGCAGCCCGACTCATAGCGGAACCCCCACCTTC.

The chain carries TRBV6-1 and TRBJ2-1; tentative D call: TRBD1 (5 bases). The CDR3 runs to 15 residues. Between the trimmed V and J ends, which lost 2 bases and 9 bases, there was a span of 17 bases. The germline gives CDR1 MNHNS, CDR2 SASEGT. The CDR3 loop is CASSEWPSRASEQFF. The CDR3 nucleotides read TGTGCCAGCAGTGAATGGCCCTCCAGGGCGAGTGAGCAGTTCTTC.

The V call is TRBV27, the J call TRBJ2-7; the D is unclear. Germline values: CDR1 MNHEY, CDR2 SMNVEV (reference sequence). V was clipped by 3 bases and J by 7 bases, with 13 bases between them. This CDR3 region has 13 residues. In nucleotides, the CDR3 is TGTGCCAGCAGTTTGCACTACCGTTCGGAGCAGTACTTC. It encodes CASSLHYRSEQYF.

The J gene is TRBJ2-7, the V gene TRBV9, with TRBD2 matching 14 bases. CDR1 is SGDLS, CDR2 YYNGEE, per germline. This CDR3 comprises 15 residues. The J segment lost 5 bases and the V segment lost 2 bases, leaving 3 bases of the junction unmatched. The CDR3 reads CASSVGTSGSHEQYF. The DNA for the CDR3 is TGTGCCAGCAGCGTGGGGACTAGCGGGAGTCACGAGCAGTACTTC. The variable domain in full, with the rest retrieved from reference TRBV9 and TRBJ2-7, is DSGVTQTPKHLITATGQRVTLRCSPRSGDLSVYWYQQSLDQGLQFLIQYYNGEERAKGNILERFSAQQFPDLHSELNLSSLELGDSALYFCASSVGTSGSHEQYFGPGTRLTVT.

The CDR3 sequence: CASVPGGTGELFF. The CDR3 bases are TGTGCCAGCGTTCCCGGGGGGACCGGGGAGCTGTTTTTT. The chain links TRBV6-1 to TRBJ2-2, with 7 bases identical to TRBD2. Germline lookup yields CDR1 MNHNS and CDR2 SASEGT. V shed 8 bases and J 5 bases; nucleotides not matched to a gene: 5. The CDR3 spans 13 residues.

This clone was picked up a small number of times. The V and J genes are TRBV9 and TRBJ2-3; TRBD2 aligns across 8 bases. The CDR3 is made up of 16 amino acids. Per the germline V gene, CDR1 is SGDLS and CDR2 is YYNGEE. V lost 3 bases and J lost 8; bases outside the gene matches: 14. This CDR3 is CASSARTSITVGTQYF. CDR3 DNA: TGTGCCAGCAGCGCAAGGACTAGCATCACTGTGGGTACGCAGTATTTT.

The chain is built from TRBV27 and TRBJ2-3; D call uncertain. Germline lookup yields CDR1 MNHEY and CDR2 SMNVEV (reference sequence). The CDR3 is made up of 15 amino acids. The V end lost 2 bases, the J end lost 2 bases, and 11 bases lay between the germline ends. The CDR3 DNA is TGTGCCAGCAGTTTAAACGGAGTCCCCACAGATACGCAGTATTTT. Its translation: CASSLNGVPTDTQYF.

This clone was observed once. The rearrangement joins TRBV28 to TRBJ2-4; D gene uncertain. The CDR3 is made up of 14 amino acids. Trimming took 3 bases from V and 4 from J, leaving 10 bases between them. Germline V lookup: CDR1 MDHEN, CDR2 SYDVKM. This CDR3 is CASSFQVVKNIQYF. CDR3 nucleotides: TGTGCCAGCAGTTTCCAGGTAGTAAAAAACATTCAGTACTTC.

The chain is built from TRBV19 and TRBJ2-1; the match to TRBD2 covers 12 bases. CDR1 and CDR2 from the germline V gene are LNHDA and SQIVND (reference sequence). The length of the CDR3 is 18 residues. After removal of 6 bases from V and 0 bases from J, the junction contained 9 bases not matched to a gene. The CDR3 DNA reads as TGTGCCAGTAGCCTTCGGACTAGCGGGATGGGCTCCTACAATGAGCAGTTCTTC. This codes for CASSLRTSGMGSYNEQFF.

This clone was seen once. This chain joins TRBV5-1 and TRBJ2-1; perhaps TRBD1 as D (5 bases). Trimming took 4 bases from V and 4 from J, leaving 12 bases between them. The CDR3 loop spans 14 amino acids. Germline assignment: CDR1 SGHRS and CDR2 YFSETQ. CDR3 nucleotide sequence: TGCGCCAGCAGCCGCACGACAGCATACAATGAGCAGTTCTTC. Translation: CASSRTTAYNEQFF. Full variable domain (outside the CDR3, taken from reference TRBV5-1 and TRBJ2-1): KAGVTQTPRYLIKTRGQQVTLSCSPISGHRSVSWYQQTPGQGLQFLFEYFSETQRNKGNFPGRFSGRQFSNSRSEMNVSTLELGDSALYLCASSRTTAYNEQFFGPGTRLTVL.

This chain connects TRBV28 to TRBJ1-2; a possible D gene is TRBD1 (5 bases). The V gene's germline CDR1 is MDHEN and CDR2 SYDVKM. There are 12 residues in the CDR3. With 4 bases removed from V and 5 bases from J, the gap between germline ends came to 8 bases. The CDR3 nucleotides are TGTGCCAGCAGTTCGTCAGGGTATGGCTACACCTTC. Protein sequence: CASSSSGYGYTF.